The clone carrying this TCR beta chain came up a few times. Its matching antigen is unknown. TCRdb recomputed calls from the RACE reads with MiXCR, one row per CDR3 protein. The sample carries over 70,000 distinct CDR3 sequences, around 15% recorded once. This sample is part of a study of human T cells and chemical hapten exposure. Whole-study context: Read at 6 days, the patch tests placed 0.01% DPC on the upper back. Study-level points and caveats: Sensitization with DPC brought no change to TCRs above 1 in 1000 in frequency.

Time point defined: pre-sensitization, week 0. Regarding treatment: therapeutic diphenylcyclopropenone sensitization with weekly scalp DPC. The study enrolled 18 to 70-year-old alopecia patients suitable for DPC. V was cut by 3 bases and J by 7 bases, with 26 bases left in between. The CDR3 extends over 18 amino acids. The germline CDR1 and CDR2 sequences are LGHNA and YSLEER. This clonotype was obtained from a woman aged 50 to 65 with alopecia areata. Some clones in this sample may be carry-over from other donors' samples. The chain recombines TRBV4-3 with TRBJ2-3; the D is unclear. The specimen was whole blood, collected in connection with sensitization to the hapten diphenylcyclopropenone (DPC). The CDR3 region is CASSQGIPAPGKFYTQYF. The CDR3 nucleotides read TGCGCCAGCAGCCAGGGGATTCCCGCCCCTGGGAAATTTTATACGCAGTATTTT.